A single sample is the source of the 10 T cell receptor beta chains below, sequenced in a study of blood T cell repertoires in COVID-19. TCRdb's table, derived via immunoSEQ multiplex PCR, lists solely in-frame clones and lacks some. The sample lists some 200,000 clones, about four fifths occurring once. The material sequenced was PBMCs or T cells enriched from blood (not recorded which). The receptors stem from a man between 40 and 49 years old who had recovered from COVID-19.

The chain has TRBV9 and TRBJ1-4, with a weak D call TRBD1 (5 bases). The ends were cut back, 3 bases at V and 8 bases at J, with 17 bases in the middle. CDR1 SGDLS and CDR2 YYNGEE come from the germline V gene. The CDR3 extends over 15 amino acids. This CDR3 is CASSARGGDWEKLFF. CDR3 coding DNA: TGTGCCAGCAGCGCGAGGGGAGGGGATTGGGAAAAACTGTTTTTT.

This sequence joins TRBV6-1 and TRBJ2-1; 11 bases line up with TRBD2. The CDR3 totals 20 residues. Germline CDR1 is MNHNS and CDR2 is SASEGT. V was pared by 1 base and J by 5 bases, with 16 bases of the junction left unmatched. Here the CDR3 reads CASSEDNLNLLAGEHNEQFF. CDR3 nucleotide sequence: TGTGCCAGCAGTGAAGACAATTTGAACCTACTAGCGGGAGAACACAATGAGCAGTTCTTC.

The V and J genes are TRBV4-3 and TRBJ2-3, with 8 bases fitting TRBD2. Losses at the gene ends were 4 bases for V and 5 bases for J; bases not matched to a gene: 5. CDR1 LGHNA and CDR2 YSLEER come from the germline V gene. This CDR3 comprises 14 residues. CDR3 loop: CASSPERELDTQYF. The CDR3 nucleotides are TGCGCCAGCAGCCCGGAGCGGGAGTTAGATACGCAGTATTTT.

The chain recombines TRBV27 with TRBJ2-7; 10 bases are a match to TRBD1. Trimming took 6 bases from V and 3 from J; bases not matched to a gene: 8. The CDR3 is 15 amino acids. The germline V gene encodes CDR1 MNHEY and CDR2 SMNVEV (reference sequence). CDR3: CASRPGTGVFYEQYF. CDR3 DNA: TGTGCCAGCAGACCCGGGACAGGGGTTTTCTACGAGCAGTACTTC.

The J gene is TRBJ1-4, the V gene TRBV7-2; tentative D call: TRBD1 (5 bases). V shed 8 bases and J shed 5 bases, with 12 bases lying between them. Per the germline V gene, CDR1 is SGHTA and CDR2 is FQGNSA. CDR3 length: 13 residues. DNA of the CDR3: TGTGCCAGCCAGGGCCGTCAGAATGAAAAACTGTTTTTT. Residues: CASQGRQNEKLFF.

This clone occurred a few times. The CDR3 is CASSRSGQGGQPQHF. CDR3 bases: TGTGCCAGCAGTCGATCGGGACAGGGAGGCCAGCCCCAGCATTTT. The chain joins TRBV6-6 to TRBJ1-5, with 9 bases lining up with TRBD1. The CDR3 loop spans 15 amino acids. Germline loops: CDR1 MNHNY, CDR2 SVGAGI (reference sequence). V was clipped by 5 bases and J by 7 bases; unmatched bases: 9.

The chain employs TRBV9 and TRBJ2-1; 8 bases agree with TRBD2. Per germline, CDR1 SGDLS and CDR2 YYNGEE. The J segment lost 3 bases and the V segment lost 4 bases, leaving 6 bases of the junction unmatched. This CDR3 contains 15 residues. CDR3 nucleotides: TGTGCCAGCAGCCCCCTGACTAGCGTCTACAATGAGCAGTTCTTC. It translates to CASSPLTSVYNEQFF.

This chain joins TRBV21-1 and TRBJ2-7; no check of the table's D call, TRBD2, against the DNA was made. TRBV21-1 is a pseudogene. The CDR3 is 10 amino acids. The CDR3: CASSTHEQYF. CDR3 nucleotide sequence: TGTGCCAGCAGCACTCACGAGCAGTACTTC.

The chain is built from TRBV28 and TRBJ2-1; TRBD1 agrees at 9 bases. V shed 5 bases and J 10 bases; nucleotides not matched to a gene: 12. The CDR3 covers 15 residues. Germline V gene lookup returns CDR1 MDHEN and CDR2 SYDVKM. The CDR3 region is CASSLPGQGLDEQFF. The DNA of the CDR3 is TGTGCCAGCAGTCTACCGGGACAGGGCCTAGACGAGCAGTTCTTC.

This sequence joins TRBV5-1 and TRBJ2-1; TRBD2 might be the D (5 bases). There are 13 residues in the CDR3. The germline V and J ends were trimmed by 0 bases and 9 bases, with 10 bases remaining between them. The germline CDR1 and CDR2 sequences are SGHRS and YFSETQ. The CDR3 spells CASSLVLGSEQFF. CDR3 nucleotide sequence: TGCGCCAGCAGCTTGGTACTAGGTAGTGAGCAGTTCTTC.